The 20 T cell receptor beta chains presented below share a single source sample, sequenced in a study of T cells in Graves' hyperthyroidism and ophthalmopathy (dated by TCRdb to between 2018 and 2021). Library prep was done by multiplex PCR. TCRdb records Illumina HiSeq 2000 as the sequencer. The TCR beta CDR3 regions were amplified from the RNA transcripts. A first-round RT-PCR of the TCR CDR3 used the HTBI primer set with the Qiagen OneStep RT-PCR kit. TCRdb took the public reads, trimmed them with fastp at Q25, ran MiXCR for clone calling and kept in-frame beta chains. CDR3 protein sequences are deduplicated, and each keeps its most common genes and DNA. Recorded for this sample are 650,000 to 850,000 distinct CDR3 sequences; around 20% of them occurred a single time. Roughly 17% of the sample lies in the top ten. The sample taken for sequencing was blood. These receptors came from a woman between 45 and 60 years old with Graves' hyperthyroidism that later progressed to Graves' ophthalmopathy.

This clonotype was seen at least ten times. This chain connects TRBV12-3 or TRBV12-4 to TRBJ2-1; 9 bases agree with TRBD1. The CDR3 sequence is 16 residues long. V was pared by 4 bases and J by 3 bases, with 7 bases of the junction left unmatched. In DNA, the CDR3 is TGTGCCAGCAGTTCCCCTCCGGGACAGGGCTACAATGAGCAGTTCTTC. Its protein is CASSSPPGQGYNEQFF.

V and J are TRBV29-1 and TRBJ1-1; D perhaps matches TRBD1 (5 bases). This CDR3 is built from 14 residues. The V gene lost 4 bases and the J gene lost 1 base, with 13 bases spanning the gap. CDR1 is SQVTM, CDR2 ANQGSEA, per germline. The CDR3 is CSVVGGASNTEAFF. CDR3 coding DNA: TGCAGCGTTGTAGGCGGGGCCTCGAACACTGAAGCTTTCTTT.

This clonotype was counted only a few times. The chain joins TRBV9 to TRBJ2-3; D is possibly TRBD2 (6 bases). Germline V gives CDR1 SGDLS, CDR2 YYNGEE. The CDR3 runs to 16 residues. Trimming removed 2 bases from V and 2 bases from J, with 15 bases in between. The DNA for the CDR3 is TGTGCCAGCAGCGTCTCGGAGGGTACTTCCACAGATACGCAGTATTTT. This translates into CASSVSEGTSTDTQYF.

This clonotype was detected many times. Its ends do not fully match the called genes, so a read error is possible. The chain carries TRBV20-1 and TRBJ2-1; 7 bases agree with TRBD1. There are 13 residues in the CDR3. Germline V lookup: CDR1 DFQATT, CDR2 SNEGSKA (reference sequence). This CDR3 is CSARAQGLGEQFF. CDR3 nucleotide sequence: TGCAGTGCCAGAGCACAGGGGCTTGGTGAGCAGTTCTTC.

This clonotype was seen a handful of times. This chain joins TRBV6-1 and TRBJ1-2; D not resolved. From germline, CDR1 is MNHNS and CDR2 SASEGT. This CDR3 is built from 13 residues. Trimming removed 6 bases from V and 4 bases from J, with 12 bases in between. In DNA, the CDR3 is TGTGCCAGCAGCCGATCGGGAGGCTATGGCTACACCTTC. Translation gives CASSRSGGYGYTF.

This clonotype has just a few counts. V and J are TRBV29-1 and TRBJ2-6, with D uncertain. Germline lookup yields CDR1 SQVTM and CDR2 ANQGSEA. Trimming took 6 bases from V and 2 from J, leaving 11 bases between them. The CDR3 has 14 residues. CDR3 DNA: TGCAGCGTCGTGACCGGTCCTGGGGCCAACGTCCTGACTTTC. This gives the protein CSVVTGPGANVLTF.

This clonotype came up a few times. The chain carries TRBV29-1 and TRBJ1-2, with a weak D call TRBD1 (5 bases). Trimming pared 3 bases from V and 4 bases from J, leaving 9 bases between. From germline, CDR1 is SQVTM and CDR2 ANQGSEA. This CDR3 has 12 residues. The CDR3 region has the DNA TGCAGCGTTGAGAGGGGACGCTATGGCTACACCTTC. Encoded protein: CSVERGRYGYTF.

This clonotype has a count of ten or more. The genes are TRBV27 and TRBJ2-5; 7 positions match TRBD1. V was pared by 3 bases and J by 4 bases, with 5 bases of the junction left unmatched. This CDR3 has 14 residues. The germline gives CDR1 MNHEY, CDR2 SMNVEV (reference sequence). The CDR3 DNA follows: TGTGCCAGCAGTTTTAGGCAGGGGGTAGAGACCCAGTACTTC. It specifies CASSFRQGVETQYF.

This chain joins TRBV5-1 and TRBJ1-5, with D unclear. CDR3 length: 15 amino acids. The germline V gene has CDR1 SGHRS and CDR2 YFSETQ. V lost 0 bases and J 4 bases, leaving 11 bases between the germline ends. The DNA for the CDR3 is TGCGCCAGCAGCTTGGCCCCGGTGGGAAATCAGCCCCAGCATTTT. Translated, it gives CASSLAPVGNQPQHF.

The V call is TRBV7-9, the J call TRBJ1-2; tentative D call: TRBD1 (5 bases). The CDR3 consists of 16 residues. Looked up from germline, CDR1 is SEHNR and CDR2 is FQNEAQ (reference sequence). With 6 bases removed from V and 1 base from J, the gap between germline ends came to 18 bases. The CDR3 here is CASRTGPLDFNYGYTF. The CDR3 DNA follows: TGTGCCAGCAGGACGGGGCCCCTGGACTTTAACTATGGCTACACCTTC.

This clonotype has at least ten counts. The chain carries TRBV20-1 and TRBJ2-1; no definite D call. Per germline, CDR1 DFQATT and CDR2 SNEGSKA (reference sequence). Trimming removed 0 bases from V and 4 bases from J, with 16 bases in between. The CDR3 extends over 16 amino acids. CDR3 bases: TGCAGTGCTAGAGAAGGGTCCCTTGAACTATACAATGAGCAGTTCTTC. Its protein is CSAREGSLELYNEQFF.

This clonotype was detected only a few times. The chain employs TRBV6-2 or TRBV6-3 and TRBJ2-5, with TRBD2 as a possible D gene (5 bases). The CDR3 sequence is 15 residues long. V shed 2 bases and J shed 5 bases, with 15 bases lying between them. The germline V gene encodes CDR1 MNHEY and CDR2 SVGEGT. The CDR3 nucleotides read TGTGCCAGCAGTTACATCGGGCCGGGAAGGGAGACCCAGTACTTC. It yields the protein CASSYIGPGRETQYF.

This clonotype came up a few times. This chain joins TRBV12-3 or TRBV12-4 and TRBJ1-2; D call uncertain. Trimming took off 3 bases at V and 1 base at J, with 3 bases between the two ends. The CDR3 totals 12 residues. In DNA, the CDR3 is TGTGCCAGCAGTTTCGTTAACTATGGCTACACCTTC. Amino acid sequence: CASSFVNYGYTF.

This clonotype was detected a few times. CDR3 amino acids: CASSQGRQGAEWNQPQHF. The CDR3 DNA is TGCGCCAGCAGCCAAGGTCGACAGGGGGCGGAGTGGAATCAGCCCCAGCATTTT. This chain links TRBV4-1 with TRBJ1-5; 10 bases agree with TRBD1. Germline V gives CDR1 MGHRA, CDR2 YSYEKL. This CDR3 region has 18 residues. Trimming removed 1 base from V and 4 bases from J; junction bases left unmatched: 10.

In this sample, this clonotype turned up many times. The chain is built from TRBV27 and TRBJ2-7; 11 nucleotides match TRBD1. Germline-derived CDR1 and CDR2 are MNHEY and SMNVEV (reference sequence). CDR3 size: 21 residues. J lost 3 bases, V lost 0 bases, and 19 bases had no gene match. Here the CDR3 DNA reads TGTGCCAGCAGTTTATCGGGGCCCGCCGGACAGGGGGCGCGAACATTCTACGAGCAGTACTTC. It is translated as CASSLSGPAGQGARTFYEQYF.

This clonotype appeared many times. This sequence joins TRBV9 and TRBJ1-2; no clear D gene. Germline V gives CDR1 SGDLS, CDR2 YYNGEE. V was pared by 3 bases and J by 8 bases, with 11 bases between. The CDR3 runs to 12 residues. The CDR3 DNA is TGTGCCAGCAGCGCAAGTCCGGGGGGCTACACCTTC. Protein sequence: CASSASPGGYTF.

The CDR3 DNA is TGTGCCAGCAGCTTGGGCAGCCTAGACACCGGGGAGCTGTTTTTT. Protein product: CASSLGSLDTGELFF. This chain connects TRBV7-9 to TRBJ2-2; D unresolved. The CDR3 sequence is 15 residues long. V was clipped by 3 bases and J by 3 bases, with 11 bases between them. Looked up from germline, CDR1 is SEHNR and CDR2 is FQNEAQ (reference sequence).

About this clonotype itself: A junction boundary mismatches the germline segment, possibly from a read error. The chain employs TRBV7-7 and TRBJ2-1; perhaps D is TRBD1 or TRBD2 (6 bases each). This CDR3 has 13 amino acids. Germline-derived CDR1 and CDR2 are SSHAT and FNYEAQ (reference sequence). As DNA, the CDR3 is TGTGCTAGCAGCTTAGGGGGGCACAATGAGCAGTTCTTC. Translated, it gives CASSLGGHNEQFF.

The rearrangement joins TRBV6-2 or TRBV6-3 to TRBJ2-5; D gene unclear. The ends were cut back, 0 bases at V and 1 base at J, with 6 bases in the middle. Germline V gene sequence: CDR1 MNHEY, CDR2 SVGEGT. The CDR3 has 14 residues. CDR3: CASSYSWSQETQYF. The CDR3, as DNA: TGTGCCAGCAGTTACTCGTGGAGCCAAGAGACCCAGTACTTC.

This clonotype was counted many times. This rearrangement joins TRBV6-1 to TRBJ1-4; D is undetermined. V gave up 0 bases and J gave up 1 base, with 12 bases separating them. The germline V gene has CDR1 MNHNS and CDR2 SASEGT. The CDR3 has 17 amino acids. The CDR3 reads CASSEARRLGTNEKLFF. CDR3 nucleotides: TGTGCCAGCAGTGAAGCGCGGCGGCTTGGAACTAATGAAAAACTGTTTTTT.